The next 29 T cell receptor beta chains were all read from a single sample in a study of control samples from healthy donors and cancer patients. Clones were sequenced by immunoSEQ multiplex PCR, and TCRdb holds only the in-frame ones, with some missing. Counted here are tens of thousands of clones, roughly 90% occurring once; the ten biggest clones make up around 6%. The sample was PBMCs. The receptor source for this set is a man in his 60s with colorectal cancer.

The gene calls are TRBV7-6 and TRBJ2-3; D gene uncertain. V was shortened by 5 bases and J by 2 bases, with 2 bases between the two germline ends. Germline V gene lookup returns CDR1 SGHVS and CDR2 FNYEAQ. This CDR3 has 11 residues. CDR3 region: CASSATDTQYF. The CDR3 DNA reads as TGTGCCAGCAGCGCCACAGATACGCAGTATTTT. Complete variable domain (other parts from reference TRBV7-6 and TRBJ2-3): GAGVSQSPRYKVTKRGQDVALRCDPISGHVSLYWYRQALGQGPEFLTYFNYEAQQDKSGLPNDRFSAERPEGSISTLTIQRTEQRDSAMYRCASSATDTQYFGPGTRLTVL.

The chain has TRBV19 and TRBJ1-3; possibly TRBD1 for D (6 bases). CDR3 length equals 15 residues. Germline CDR1 reads LNHDA; CDR2 reads SQIVND (reference sequence). V gave up 10 bases and J gave up 0 bases, with 16 bases separating them. The CDR3 region is CATRDTRSSGNTIYF. The DNA for the CDR3 is TGTGCCACCCGGGACACTCGAAGCTCTGGAAACACCATATATTTT.

The genes are TRBV7-9 and TRBJ1-1; D ambiguous. The CDR3 length is 12 residues. Trimming shortened V by 2 bases and J by 1 base, and 2 bases separated the two germline ends. Germline V lookup: CDR1 SEHNR, CDR2 FQNEAQ (reference sequence). CDR3 protein: CASSLSNTEAFF. DNA for the CDR3: TGTGCCAGCAGCTTATCGAACACTGAAGCTTTCTTT.

The chain joins TRBV25-1 to TRBJ2-5; TRBD1 might be the D (6 bases). The CDR3 has 12 residues. V gave up 8 bases and J gave up 2 bases, with 9 bases separating them. CDR1 and CDR2 (germline): MGHDK, SYGVNS. The CDR3 is CASARGQETQYF. The CDR3 DNA follows: TGTGCCAGCGCCAGGGGACAAGAGACCCAGTACTTC.

This chain connects TRBV18 to TRBJ2-5, with 9 bases matching TRBD1. The CDR3 contains 13 residues. The junction had 4 bases not matched to a gene; V was cut back by 6 bases and J by 5 bases. Germline lookup yields CDR1 KGHSH and CDR2 LQKENI. CDR3 residues: CASSLGQGETQYF. CDR3 nucleotides: TGTGCCAGCTCTCTTGGACAGGGGGAGACCCAGTACTTC.

V usage is TRBV10-3 and J usage is TRBJ1-1; TRBD1 matches 12 bases. The germline CDR1 and CDR2 sequences are ENHRY and SYGVKD. This CDR3 is built from 14 residues. The trim removed 6 bases at V and 4 bases at J, leaving 3 bases unmatched. The CDR3 sequence: CAISGTGGLTEAFF. CDR3 nucleotides: TGTGCCATCAGCGGGACAGGGGGCCTCACTGAAGCTTTCTTT.

This rearrangement joins TRBV27 to TRBJ1-2, with D maybe TRBD1 (6 bases). CDR1 and CDR2 (germline): MNHEY, SMNVEV (reference sequence). The V end lost 6 bases, the J end lost 8 bases, and 10 bases lay between the germline ends. The CDR3 has 11 residues. The CDR3 sequence: CASSDRFGYTF. The CDR3 coding sequence is TGTGCCAGCAGCGACAGGTTCGGCTACACCTTC.

This chain joins TRBV6-4 and TRBJ2-5; 8 bases map to TRBD2. Germline CDR1 MRHNA, CDR2 SNTAGT. CDR3 length: 16 residues. V shed 4 bases and J 5 bases; nucleotides not matched to a gene: 12. CDR3: CASSANSGEQVETQYF. Here the CDR3 DNA reads TGTGCCAGCAGTGCAAATAGCGGGGAGCAGGTGGAGACCCAGTACTTC.

This chain links TRBV5-1 with TRBJ1-1; the D gene is possibly TRBD1 (5 bases). The germline CDR1 and CDR2 sequences are SGHRS and YFSETQ. The CDR3 is 18 residues long. Deletions cut 2 bases from V and 1 base from J, with 21 bases between. The CDR3, as DNA: TGCGCCAGCAGCTTCCCCCGCACGGCAGGTGGGGGGAACACTGAAGCTTTCTTT. Translating it yields CASSFPRTAGGGNTEAFF.

The chain combines TRBV19 with TRBJ1-5; maybe TRBD1 (5 bases). Trimming shortened V by 3 bases and J by 2 bases, and 11 bases separated the two germline ends. From germline, CDR1 is LNHDA and CDR2 SQIVND (reference sequence). The CDR3 covers 15 residues. The CDR3: CASSIWGGGNQPQHF. DNA for the CDR3: TGTGCCAGTAGTATCTGGGGGGGAGGCAATCAGCCCCAGCATTTT.

The CDR3, as DNA: TGTGCCAGCAGTGACATAGGACAGGGGGTGATCGCTGAAGCTTTCTTT. Protein: CASSDIGQGVIAEAFF. The rearrangement uses TRBV2 and TRBJ1-1, with 10 bases identical to TRBD1. CDR1 is SNHLY and CDR2 is FYNNEI in the germline V gene. The CDR3 runs 16 residues. After removal of 3 bases from V and 6 bases from J, the junction contained 10 bases not matched to a gene.

The chain employs TRBV5-1 and TRBJ1-1, with 8 nucleotides matching TRBD1. The germline V gene has CDR1 SGHRS and CDR2 YFSETQ. V shed 1 base, J shed 2 bases, and the junction held 10 bases outside the gene matches. CDR3 length: 17 amino acids. The CDR3 protein is CASSLLFVGQVNTEAFF. CDR3 coding DNA: TGCGCCAGCAGCTTGTTGTTTGTGGGACAGGTAAACACTGAAGCTTTCTTT.

The chain couples TRBV21-1 to TRBJ1-5; TRBD1 is the table's D call, not checked against the DNA. TRBV21-1 corresponds to a pseudogene. The CDR3 runs to 14 residues. For the CDR3, the DNA is TGTGCCAGCATCTTAGACAGGGACAATCAGCCCCAGCATTTT. It yields the protein CASILDRDNQPQHF.

The chain uses TRBV6-5 and TRBJ1-2; TRBD1 might be the D (6 bases). V lost 1 base and J lost 0, with 12 bases in between. Germline CDR1 MNHEY, CDR2 SVGAGI. The CDR3 spans 16 residues. CDR3 in amino acids: CASSYFSGVSNYGYTF. CDR3 DNA sequence: TGTGCCAGCAGTTACTTCTCAGGGGTCTCTAACTATGGCTACACCTTC.

The rearrangement joins TRBV4-1 to TRBJ1-3; no reliable D call. V lost 7 bases to trimming and J lost 3 bases, with 4 bases between them. This CDR3 contains 11 residues. CDR1 MGHRA and CDR2 YSYEKL come from the germline V gene. The CDR3 sequence is CASKFGNTIYF. The CDR3 DNA reads TGCGCCAGCAAGTTTGGAAACACCATATATTTT.

Written as DNA, the CDR3 is TGTGCCAGCAGCTCCCCGGGGGGAGGGGATACGCAGTATTTT. The encoded protein is CASSSPGGGDTQYF. The rearrangement joins TRBV11-2 to TRBJ2-3; 7 bases line up with TRBD2. The CDR3 is made up of 14 amino acids. Per the germline V gene, CDR1 is SGHAT and CDR2 is FQNNGV. V lost 4 bases to trimming and J lost 6 bases; unmatched junction nucleotides: 7.

The chain combines TRBV4-1 with TRBJ2-7; maybe TRBD2 (7 bases). This CDR3 contains 14 residues. Trimming left V 0 bases short and J 6 bases short, with 12 bases between. CDR1 is MGHRA and CDR2 is YSYEKL in the germline V gene. In DNA form, the CDR3 reads TGCGCCAGCAGCCAAGAGGGAGGGGGGGTCGAGCAGTACTTC. Protein sequence: CASSQEGGGVEQYF.

The rearrangement links TRBV5-1 to TRBJ2-7; D perhaps matches TRBD1 (6 bases). Trimming pared 5 bases from V and 0 bases from J, leaving 9 bases between. The V gene's germline CDR1 is SGHRS and CDR2 YFSETQ. The CDR3 has 13 amino acids. CDR3 sequence: CASRSGVSYEQYF. For the CDR3, the DNA is TGCGCCAGCAGATCAGGGGTCTCCTACGAGCAGTACTTC.

V is TRBV3-1 (or the pseudogene TRBV3-2) and J is TRBJ1-6; unclear D gene. Germline-derived CDR1 and CDR2 are LGHDT and YNNKEL (reference sequence). V was shortened by 0 bases and J by 16 bases, with 10 bases between the two germline ends. The CDR3 is made up of 12 amino acids. CDR3 nucleotides: TGTGCCAGCAGCCAAGATCCCCGCGAGCTCCACTTT. It translates to CASSQDPRELHF.

The chain recombines TRBV27 with TRBJ2-4, with 7 bases identical to TRBD1. CDR3 length: 15 amino acids. V shed 7 bases, J shed 0 bases, and the junction held 6 bases outside the gene matches. Germline V gene data show CDR1 as MNHEY and CDR2 as SMNVEV (reference sequence). In DNA form, the CDR3 reads TGTGCCAGCAAGGACAGGTACCTAGCCAAAAACATTCAGTACTTC. As protein: CASKDRYLAKNIQYF.

CDR3 bases: TGCAGTGCTAAGTACAATGAGCAGTTCTTC. Encoded protein: CSAKYNEQFF. This chain connects TRBV20-1 to TRBJ2-1; no clear D. Deletions cut 4 bases from V and 4 bases from J, with 2 bases between. This CDR3 comprises 10 residues. CDR1 and CDR2 (germline): DFQATT, SNEGSKA (reference sequence).

The chain combines TRBV23-1 with TRBJ2-7, with D perhaps matching TRBD2 (6 bases). TRBV23-1 is identified as an open reading frame with a role that is uncertain. The CDR3 is 17 residues long. The ends were cut back, 0 bases at V and 4 bases at J, with 19 bases in the middle. CDR3 coding DNA: TGCGCCAGCAGTCAATCGAGGTGGGCAGGGAGGCCTTACGAGCAGTACTTC. It encodes CASSQSRWAGRPYEQYF.

The chain links TRBV29-1 to TRBJ1-2, with D unclear. The germline V and J ends were trimmed by 4 bases and 8 bases, with 17 bases remaining between them. There are 13 residues in the CDR3. The V gene's germline CDR1 is SQVTM and CDR2 ANQGSEA. The CDR3: CSVVIRHLKGYTF. The CDR3 DNA sequence: TGCAGCGTTGTAATCCGCCACCTTAAGGGCTACACCTTC.

The CDR3 DNA sequence: TGTGCCTGGAGTCCAACCTCGACAGGGACGAACACTGAAGCTTTCTTT. Residues: CAWSPTSTGTNTEAFF. The chain uses TRBV30 and TRBJ1-1; TRBD1 aligns across 7 bases. The CDR3 extends over 16 amino acids. The germline CDR1 and CDR2 sequences are GTSNPN and SVGIG (reference sequence). V was pared by 2 bases and J by 1 base, with 10 bases of the junction left unmatched.

The genes are TRBV11-3 and TRBJ1-1, with D perhaps matching TRBD1 (5 bases). V lost 5 bases and J 4 bases, leaving 11 bases between the germline ends. CDR3 size: 13 residues. Germline V gene data show CDR1 as SGHNT and CDR2 as YENEEA. The CDR3 DNA is TGTGCCAGCAGCCCGGGACCGAGCACTGAAGCTTTCTTT. It codes for CASSPGPSTEAFF. The full variable domain, in which reference TRBV11-3 and TRBJ1-1 provide the parts outside the CDR3, is EAGVVQSPRYKIIEKKQPVAFWCNPISGHNTLYWYLQNLGQGPELLIRYENEEAVDDSQLPKDRFSAERLKGVDSTLKIQPAELGDSAVYLCASSPGPSTEAFFGQGTRLTVV.

The chain is built from TRBV5-6 and TRBJ2-7; D remains unclear. From germline, CDR1 is SGHDT and CDR2 YYEEEE. This CDR3 contains 14 residues. The V end lost 0 bases, the J end lost 3 bases, and 10 bases lay between the germline ends. Written as DNA, the CDR3 is TGTGCCAGCAGCTTGGGTGGGGATTACTACGAGCAGTACTTC. Amino acid sequence: CASSLGGDYYEQYF.

This chain uses TRBV7-3 with TRBJ2-2, with 7 bases matching TRBD2. CDR3 length: 15 residues. V dropped 2 bases and J dropped 1; count of bases not matched to a gene: 1. The germline V gene has CDR1 SGHTA and CDR2 FQGTGA. CDR3 DNA: TGTGCCAGCAGCTTAGTAGCGGGGAACACCGGGGAGCTGTTTTTT. This encodes CASSLVAGNTGELFF.

The rearrangement links TRBV4-1 to TRBJ1-1, with D hard to call. Trimming cost V 3 bases and J 3 bases, with 5 bases left between them. The CDR3 consists of 12 residues. CDR1 is MGHRA, CDR2 YSYEKL, per germline. CDR3 residues: CASSQSDTEAFF. In nucleotides, the CDR3 is TGCGCCAGCAGCCAGTCGGACACTGAAGCTTTCTTT.

The chain combines TRBV18 with TRBJ2-2; TRBD1 matches at 9 bases. V shed 4 bases, J shed 6 bases, and the junction held 6 bases outside the gene matches. This CDR3 contains 15 residues. From germline, CDR1 is KGHSH and CDR2 LQKENI. CDR3 sequence (DNA): TGTGCCAGCTCACGACAACAGGGGGCCGCCGGGGAGCTGTTTTTT. Protein: CASSRQQGAAGELFF.